Given below is one T cell receptor (beta chain) in context. CDR1 and CDR2 from the germline V gene are SGHRS and YFSETQ. Trimming took 4 bases from V and 6 from J, leaving 26 bases between them. The length of the CDR3 is 18 residues. Per the original methods: Reference gene primers were amplified, and this amplification served to estimate nucleated cell counts. The table came from immunoSEQ multiplex PCR; TCRdb's copy has only in-frame clones and leaves some out. The DNA gave D and trimming, while V, J and clone size come from that table. The sample carries 350,000 to 400,000 clones, over 75% recorded once. This entry is derived from a study of blood T cell repertoires in COVID-19. About the research overall: PBMCs, B-cell-depleted T cells, or T cells provided the cDNA or gDNA that made up the material.

Participants were aged roughly 18 to 89 years from more than 20 US areas. The study assigned cohorts using participant-reported clinical history. The source of this sequence is a woman in her thirties with acute COVID-19. The sequencing sample was made of PBMCs or T cells enriched from blood (not recorded which). This sequence joins TRBV5-1 and TRBJ2-1; D is possibly TRBD2 (6 bases). The CDR3 spells CASSNHPGLFNRGNEQFF. CDR3 in DNA: TGCGCCAGCAGCAACCATCCGGGACTTTTCAACCGGGGCAATGAGCAGTTCTTC.